Listed below are T cell receptor beta chains from one sample, sequenced in a study of blood T cell repertoires in COVID-19. Repertoires were generated with immunoSEQ multiplex PCR, while TCRdb's copy carries only in-frame clones and drops some. The table shows around 60,000 clones, with roughly 80% occurring only once. The sample taken for sequencing was peripheral blood. These TCRs come from a man aged 55 to 69 with COVID-19, enrolled during active disease. Both conserved end residues are part of each CDR3. D genes are given only for firm matches. Some rows mark clone size as missing; the rest say once, few, many or name a class of expanded clone.

j_call | d_call | clone_size | v_call | cdr3_aa | cdr3_nt
TRBJ1-3 | . | once | TRBV6-1 | CASSEGGRAIYF | TGTGCCAGCAGTGAGGGGGGACGGGCCATATATTTT
TRBJ1-2 | . | . | TRBV18 | CASSPAASQNYGYTF | TGTGCCAGCTCACCAGCCGCGAGTCAAAACTATGGCTACACCTTC
TRBJ1-5 | . | . | TRBV2 | CASSGPLGAGYQPQHF | TGTGCCAGCAGTGGCCCGTTGGGGGCAGGCTATCAGCCCCAGCATTTT
TRBJ2-2 | . | . | TRBV25-1 | CASSETGSVPGELFF | TGTGCCAGCAGTGAAACAGGGTCTGTACCCGGGGAGCTGTTTTTT
TRBJ2-3 | TRBD2 | . | TRBV6-5 | CASRLAGRLYF | TGTGCCAGCAGGCTAGCGGGACGGTTGTATTTT
TRBJ2-2 | . | . | TRBV7-6 | CASSQQENTGELFF | TGTGCCAGCAGCCAACAGGAGAACACCGGGGAGCTGTTTTTT
TRBJ2-1 | TRBD2 | . | TRBV14 | CASTPLAGGPLFTAYNEQFF | TGTGCCAGCACACCCCTAGCGGGGGGGCCTCTCTTTACGGCCTACAATGAGCAGTTCTTC
TRBJ1-5 | . | . | TRBV6-1 | CASSEIGVGQPQHF | TGTGCCAGCAGTGAAATCGGGGTGGGGCAGCCCCAGCATTTT
TRBJ2-2 | TRBD2 | once | TRBV7-2 | CASSPRLAGSTGELFF | TGTGCCAGCAGCCCCCGACTAGCGGGAAGCACCGGGGAGCTGTTTTTT
TRBJ1-5 | . | few | TRBV5-1 | CASSAGQRDSNQPQHF | TGCGCCAGCAGCGCAGGACAGAGGGATAGCAATCAGCCCCAGCATTTT
TRBJ2-2 | . | . | TRBV4-1 | CASSQPNKGVAGELFF | TGCGCCAGCAGCCAACCAAATAAGGGGGTGGCCGGGGAGCTGTTTTTT
TRBJ2-5 | . | . | TRBV19 | CASSRQDQETQYF | TGTGCCAGTAGCCGCCAGGACCAAGAGACCCAGTACTTC
TRBJ1-1 | . | . | TRBV3-1/TRBV3-2 | CASSPRGGEGTEAFF | TGTGCCAGCAGCCCCCGGGGAGGGGAAGGAACTGAAGCTTTCTTT
TRBJ1-2 | . | . | TRBV6-1 | CASSSSDMANGYTF | TGTGCCAGCAGTAGCTCCGACATGGCGAATGGCTACACCTTC
TRBJ1-4 | TRBD1 | . | TRBV6-5 | CASSPGQGNEKLFF | TGTGCCAGCAGTCCGGGACAGGGAAATGAAAAACTGTTTTTT
TRBJ2-1 | TRBD2 | . | TRBV6-5 | CASSRRGGPFNEQFF | TGTGCCAGCAGTCGGCGGGGGGGCCCGTTCAATGAGCAGTTCTTC
TRBJ2-7 | . | . | TRBV6-5 | CASSYSNRAYEQYF | TGTGCCAGCAGTTACTCGAACAGGGCCTACGAGCAGTACTTC
TRBJ1-2 | TRBD1 | . | TRBV29-1 | CSGNRGNYGYTF | TGCAGCGGAAACAGGGGGAACTATGGCTACACCTTC
TRBJ1-2 | . | once | TRBV28 | CASRQTGYYGYTF | TGTGCCAGCAGACAGACAGGCTACTATGGCTACACCTTC
TRBJ1-1 | TRBD1 | . | TRBV7-9 | CASMQGQSNTEAFF | TGTGCCAGCATGCAGGGACAGTCGAACACTGAAGCTTTCTTT
TRBJ1-1 | TRBD1 | once | TRBV5-1 | CASSQGQGATEAFF | TGCGCCAGCAGCCAAGGACAGGGGGCCACTGAAGCTTTCTTT
TRBJ2-5 | . | . | TRBV29-1 | CSYRAQETQYF | TGCAGCTACAGGGCCCAAGAGACCCAGTACTTC
TRBJ1-1 | TRBD1 | once | TRBV29-1 | CSVVGQIEAFF | TGCAGCGTCGTGGGACAGATCGAAGCTTTCTTT
TRBJ2-7 | . | . | TRBV21-1 | CASSPPEGAPSSYEQYF | TGTGCCAGCAGCCCCCCGGAGGGGGCCCCTAGCTCCTACGAGCAGTACTTC
TRBJ2-1 | . | . | TRBV5-4 | CASSLGRGGSNEQFF | TGTGCCAGCAGCTTGGGTCGGGGTGGAAGTAATGAGCAGTTCTTC
TRBJ2-1 | . | . | TRBV7-3 | CASSLSLGPVGEQFF | TGTGCCAGCAGCTTAAGCTTGGGGCCTGTGGGAGAGCAGTTCTTC
TRBJ2-1 | . | . | TRBV10-1 | CASCVGGPGGGQFF | TGCGCCAGCTGTGTAGGGGGCCCCGGGGGGGGTCAGTTCTTC
TRBJ2-1 | TRBD2 | . | TRBV7-3 | CASSLSSGNYNEQFF | TGTGCCAGCAGCTTATCTAGCGGAAACTACAATGAGCAGTTCTTC
TRBJ1-4 | TRBD1 | once | TRBV30 | CAWSARTGGEKLFF | TGTGCCTGGAGTGCGAGGACAGGGGGTGAAAAACTGTTTTTT